These 20 T cell receptor beta chains share one sample of origin, sequenced in a study of cytomegalovirus exposure and HLA in healthy donors. Amplification used 60 Vbeta primers and 13 Jbeta primers. The repertoire was sequenced with immunoSEQ multiplex PCR; TCRdb's copy has only in-frame clones and lacks some. Among under 150,000 clones listed, 60% to 85% were seen once. Sequenced input: PBMCs. The receptors derive from a man aged 30 to 39 in good health and CMV-seronegative.

This clone was observed a handful of times. The V gene is TRBV7-2, the J gene TRBJ2-7, with unresolved D. CDR3 length equals 12 residues. Germline assignment: CDR1 SGHTA and CDR2 FQGNSA. With 2 bases removed from V and 6 bases from J, the gap between germline ends came to 8 bases. In DNA, the CDR3 is TGTGCCAGCAGCTTAAGGTCGGGCGAGCAGTACTTC. Its translation: CASSLRSGEQYF.

The chain combines TRBV28 with TRBJ1-5; maybe TRBD1 (5 bases). CDR1 is MDHEN, CDR2 SYDVKM, per germline. This CDR3 is built from 13 residues. V was clipped by 2 bases and J by 5 bases, with 7 bases between them. In DNA, the CDR3 is TGTGCCAGCAGTTTAGCAGGGTATCAGCCCCAGCATTTT. This translates into CASSLAGYQPQHF.

The genes are TRBV7-8 and TRBJ1-2; 8 nucleotides agree with TRBD1. V was pared by 0 bases and J by 6 bases, with 9 bases of the junction left unmatched. CDR1 and CDR2 from the germline V gene are SGHVS and FQNEAQ. The CDR3 has 16 amino acids. This chain's CDR3 is CASSLASSGGLDGYTF. As DNA, the CDR3 is TGTGCCAGCAGCTTAGCGTCCTCAGGGGGCCTGGATGGCTACACCTTC.

The J gene is TRBJ2-1, the V gene TRBV7-6; TRBD2 aligns across 8 bases. Per the germline V gene, CDR1 is SGHVS and CDR2 is FNYEAQ. Losses at the gene ends were 0 bases for V and 3 bases for J; bases not matched to a gene: 1. The CDR3 is made up of 15 amino acids. The CDR3 sequence: CASSLASGDYNEQFF. CDR3 nucleotides: TGTGCCAGCAGCTTAGCTAGCGGGGACTACAATGAGCAGTTCTTC.

This clone has only one observation. The CDR3 loop reads CSAARRETTGELFF. In DNA form, the CDR3 reads TGCAGCGCAGCGCGGAGGGAAACCACCGGGGAGCTGTTTTTT. The chain combines TRBV29-1 with TRBJ2-2; D is perhaps TRBD2 (6 bases). The germline CDR1 and CDR2 sequences are SQVTM and ANQGSEA. The CDR3 covers 14 residues. V lost 7 bases and J lost 4, with 16 bases in between.

This clone was detected a few times. This chain connects TRBV5-6 to TRBJ2-5; 10 bases map to TRBD2. Germline V gene data show CDR1 as SGHDT and CDR2 as YYEEEE. Germline trimming cut 0 bases from V and 5 bases from J; bases unmatched to any gene: 10. The CDR3 runs to 17 residues. CDR3 sequence reads: CASSLVGSGGAMETQYF. CDR3 in DNA: TGTGCCAGCAGCTTGGTCGGCAGCGGGGGGGCCATGGAGACCCAGTACTTC.

The chain employs TRBV30 and TRBJ2-3, with TRBD2 as a possible D gene (6 bases). CDR3 length equals 15 residues. Trimming left V 7 bases short and J 0 bases short, with 17 bases between. CDR1 is GTSNPN, CDR2 SVGIG, per germline (reference sequence). Here the CDR3 reads CAYLQGLASTDTQYF. The CDR3 DNA reads TGTGCCTATCTACAAGGCCTAGCGAGCACAGATACGCAGTATTTT. The complete variable domain, with remaining parts taken from reference TRBV30 and TRBJ2-3, reads SQTIHQWPATLVQPVGSPLSLECTVEGTSNPNLYWYRQAAGRGLQLLFYSVGIGQISSEVPQNLSASRPQDRQFILSSKKLLLSDSGFYLCAYLQGLASTDTQYFGPGTRLTVL.

V gene TRBV19 combines with J gene TRBJ1-1; maybe TRBD1 (6 bases). Looked up from germline, CDR1 is LNHDA and CDR2 is SQIVND (reference sequence). The CDR3 is made up of 16 amino acids. V was clipped by 6 bases and J by 1 base, with 18 bases between them. The DNA for the CDR3 is TGTGCCAGTAGCATTTACGGGGACACCTCGAACACTGAAGCTTTCTTT. Its translation is CASSIYGDTSNTEAFF.

V usage is TRBV2 and J usage is TRBJ2-7; 11 bases match TRBD2. The V and J ends lost 4 bases and 5 bases, in that order; junction bases with no gene match: 7. Looked up from germline, CDR1 is SNHLY and CDR2 is FYNNEI. CDR3 length: 15 residues. In DNA form, the CDR3 reads TGTGCCAGCAGTGGCGTAGCGGGGGGGCTCGACGAGCAGTACTTC. It codes for CASSGVAGGLDEQYF.

This clone has just a few counts. This rearrangement joins TRBV4-1 to TRBJ1-5, with 10 bases lining up with TRBD1. The CDR3 spans 18 residues. The V gene end was trimmed by 0 bases and the J gene end by 2 bases; junction bases not matched to a gene: 7. Germline assignment: CDR1 MGHRA and CDR2 YSYEKL. CDR3 in amino acids: CASSQDDRGRVGNQPQHF. CDR3 nucleotide sequence: TGCGCCAGCAGCCAAGACGACAGGGGGCGAGTTGGCAATCAGCCCCAGCATTTT.

The chain employs TRBV5-6 and TRBJ2-5, with a tentative D call TRBD2 (6 bases). Trimming removed 3 bases at V and 0 bases at J, with 6 bases between. The CDR3 has 13 amino acids. Germline CDR1 reads SGHDT; CDR2 reads YYEEEE. The CDR3 reads CASSWGDQETQYF. CDR3 in DNA: TGTGCCAGCAGCTGGGGGGACCAAGAGACCCAGTACTTC.

The V gene is TRBV7-8, the J gene TRBJ1-1; a weak D match, TRBD1 (5 bases). The CDR3 length is 15 residues. Per the germline V gene, CDR1 is SGHVS and CDR2 is FQNEAQ. V dropped 1 base and J dropped 3 bases, with 12 bases sitting between them. CDR3 region: CASSLGVRGDTEAFF. CDR3 DNA sequence: TGTGCCAGCAGCTTAGGGGTACGGGGGGACACTGAAGCTTTCTTT.

The chain has TRBV30 and TRBJ2-1; 8 bases agree with TRBD2. The V and J ends lost 4 bases and 5 bases, in that order; junction bases with no gene match: 4. Germline assignment: CDR1 GTSNPN and CDR2 SVGIG (reference sequence). This CDR3 comprises 13 residues. DNA of the CDR3: TGTGCCTGGATCGCGGGAGGAAACAATGAGCAGTTCTTC. This sequence encodes CAWIAGGNNEQFF.

J is TRBJ1-4 and V is TRBV6-6, with D perhaps TRBD1 (5 bases). This CDR3 contains 15 residues. CDR1 MNHNY and CDR2 SVGAGI come from the germline V gene (reference sequence). Trimming pared 6 bases from V and 8 bases from J, leaving 19 bases between. This CDR3 reads CASRRDGTLGEKLFF. The CDR3 nucleotides read TGTGCCAGCAGGCGGGACGGGACCTTAGGAGAAAAACTGTTTTTT.

The chain employs TRBV29-1 and TRBJ1-4; tentatively, D is TRBD1 (5 bases). The CDR3 spans 14 residues. Trimming pared 0 bases from V and 6 bases from J, leaving 11 bases between. The germline V gene encodes CDR1 SQVTM and CDR2 ANQGSEA. The CDR3 region is CSVEDPIRDEKLFF. CDR3 nucleotide sequence: TGCAGCGTTGAAGACCCTATCAGGGATGAAAAACTGTTTTTT.

The chain is built from TRBV5-1 and TRBJ2-2; 7 bases map to TRBD1. Germline trimming cut 5 bases from V and 7 bases from J; bases unmatched to any gene: 8. Germline values: CDR1 SGHRS, CDR2 YFSETQ. The CDR3 is made up of 14 amino acids. CDR3 loop: CASSYDRAGGELFF. CDR3 bases: TGCGCCAGCAGTTACGACAGGGCCGGCGGGGAGCTGTTTTTT.

For the CDR3, the DNA is TGTGCCAGCAGCAAAGATCCATGGGCCATAAACTACGAGCAGTACTTC. Translated: CASSKDPWAINYEQYF. The rearrangement links TRBV21-1 to TRBJ2-7; the D call of TRBD1 is as the table states it, not checked on the DNA. TRBV21-1 is a known pseudogene. This CDR3 contains 16 residues.

This chain uses TRBV6-5 with TRBJ2-1, with TRBD2 matching over 11 bases. CDR3 size: 14 residues. Losses at the gene ends were 8 bases for V and 4 bases for J; bases not matched to a gene: 4. Germline values: CDR1 MNHEY, CDR2 SVGAGI. The chain's CDR3 is CASGTSGSYNEQFF. The CDR3 nucleotides are TGTGCCAGCGGGACTAGCGGTTCATACAATGAGCAGTTCTTC.

This clone was seen a handful of times. The chain couples TRBV27 to TRBJ2-5, with 9 bases aligning to TRBD2. Germline CDR1 reads MNHEY; CDR2 reads SMNVEV (reference sequence). Germline trimming cut 7 bases from V and 1 base from J; bases unmatched to any gene: 10. The CDR3 totals 16 residues. CDR3 residues: CASNSLGGGAQETQYF. CDR3 nucleotide sequence: TGTGCCAGCAACAGCTTGGGCGGGGGGGCCCAAGAGACCCAGTACTTC.

The chain recombines TRBV5-1 with TRBJ1-6; 7 bases fit TRBD1. Trimming cost V 4 bases and J 10 bases; bases outside gene matches: 5. Germline CDR1 SGHRS, CDR2 YFSETQ. This CDR3 region has 13 residues. The CDR3 DNA is TGCGCCAGCAGCCAGACAGGGAACTCACCCCTCCACTTT. Translation gives CASSQTGNSPLHF.